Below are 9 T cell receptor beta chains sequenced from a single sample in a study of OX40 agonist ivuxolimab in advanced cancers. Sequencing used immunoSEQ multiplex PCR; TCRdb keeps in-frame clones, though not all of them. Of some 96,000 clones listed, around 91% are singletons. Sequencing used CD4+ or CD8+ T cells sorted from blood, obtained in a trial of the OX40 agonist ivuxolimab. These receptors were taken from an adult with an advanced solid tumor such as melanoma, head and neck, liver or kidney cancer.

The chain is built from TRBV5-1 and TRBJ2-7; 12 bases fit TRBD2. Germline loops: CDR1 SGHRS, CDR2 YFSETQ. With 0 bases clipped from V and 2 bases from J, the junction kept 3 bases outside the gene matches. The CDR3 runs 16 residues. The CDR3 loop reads CASSLDTSGGPYEQYF. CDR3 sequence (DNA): TGCGCCAGCAGCTTGGACACTAGCGGGGGGCCCTACGAGCAGTACTTC.

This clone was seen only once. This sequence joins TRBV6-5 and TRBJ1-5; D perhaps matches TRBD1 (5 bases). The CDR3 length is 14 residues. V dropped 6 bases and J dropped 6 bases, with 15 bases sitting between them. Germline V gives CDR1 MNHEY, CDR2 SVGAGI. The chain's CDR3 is CASSLTRGSQPQHF. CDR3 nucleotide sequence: TGTGCCAGCAGCCTGACTAGGGGAAGTCAGCCCCAGCATTTT.

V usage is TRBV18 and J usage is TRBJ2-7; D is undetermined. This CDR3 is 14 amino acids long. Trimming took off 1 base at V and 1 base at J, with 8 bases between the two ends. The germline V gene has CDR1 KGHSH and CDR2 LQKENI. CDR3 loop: CASSPRHGSYEQYF. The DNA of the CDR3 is TGTGCCAGCTCACCACGGCACGGGTCCTACGAGCAGTACTTC.

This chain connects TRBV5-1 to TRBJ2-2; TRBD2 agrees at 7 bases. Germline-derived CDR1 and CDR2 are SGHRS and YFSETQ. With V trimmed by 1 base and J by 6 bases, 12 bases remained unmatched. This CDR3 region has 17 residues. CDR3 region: CASSLRSSGGAAGELFF. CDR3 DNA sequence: TGCGCCAGCAGCTTGAGGTCTAGCGGAGGCGCCGCCGGGGAGCTGTTTTTT.

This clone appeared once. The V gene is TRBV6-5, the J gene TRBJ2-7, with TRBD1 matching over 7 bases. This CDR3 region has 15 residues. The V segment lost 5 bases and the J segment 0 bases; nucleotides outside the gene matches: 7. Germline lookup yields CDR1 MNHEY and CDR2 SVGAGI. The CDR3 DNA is TGTGCCAGCAGTACAGCACAGGGGAGCTCCTACGAGCAGTACTTC. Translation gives CASSTAQGSSYEQYF.

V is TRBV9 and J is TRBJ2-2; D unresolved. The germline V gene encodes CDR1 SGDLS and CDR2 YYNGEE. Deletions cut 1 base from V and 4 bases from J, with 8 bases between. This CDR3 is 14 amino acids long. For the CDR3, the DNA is TGTGCCAGCAGCGTAATGGATGCCACCGGGGAGCTGTTTTTT. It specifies CASSVMDATGELFF.

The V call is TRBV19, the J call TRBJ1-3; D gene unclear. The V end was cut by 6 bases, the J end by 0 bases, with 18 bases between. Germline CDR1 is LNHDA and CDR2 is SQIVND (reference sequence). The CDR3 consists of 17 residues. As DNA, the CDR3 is TGTGCCAGTAGCCAAATTCGTACCGCATCCTCTGGAAACACCATATATTTT. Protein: CASSQIRTASSGNTIYF.

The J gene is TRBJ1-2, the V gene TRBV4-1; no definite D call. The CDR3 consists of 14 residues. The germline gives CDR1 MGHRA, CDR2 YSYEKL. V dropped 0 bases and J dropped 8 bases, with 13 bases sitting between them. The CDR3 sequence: CASSQEGPYSGYTF. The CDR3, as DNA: TGCGCCAGCAGCCAAGAAGGACCCTATTCGGGCTACACCTTC.

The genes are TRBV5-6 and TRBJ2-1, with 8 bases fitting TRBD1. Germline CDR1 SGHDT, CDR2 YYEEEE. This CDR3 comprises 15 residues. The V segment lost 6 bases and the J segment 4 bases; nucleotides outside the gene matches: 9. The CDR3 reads CASTEAGGQYNEQFF. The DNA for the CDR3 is TGTGCCAGCACAGAGGCAGGGGGCCAGTACAATGAGCAGTTCTTC. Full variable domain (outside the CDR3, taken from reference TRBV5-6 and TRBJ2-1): DAGVTQSPTHLIKTRGQQVTLRCSPKSGHDTVSWYQQALGQGPQFIFQYYEEEERQRGNFPDRFSGHQFPNYSSELNVNALLLGDSALYLCASTEAGGQYNEQFFGPGTRLTVL.